This TCR beta chain was retrieved from a study of cytomegalovirus exposure and HLA in healthy donors. PCR employed 60 Vbeta and 13 Jbeta primers. Here immunoSEQ multiplex PCR was the method, and the copy in TCRdb shows in-frame clones only, minus some. The data hold approximately 180,000 clones, with roughly 79% observed a single time. This clonotype was obtained from a woman under 30 in good health and CMV-seropositive. Material for sequencing was PBMCs.

The CDR3 sequence: CASRDRDVYGYTF. The CDR3 DNA follows: TGTGCCAGCAGGGACAGGGACGTCTATGGCTACACCTTC. This chain joins TRBV6-5 and TRBJ1-2, with 8 bases fitting TRBD1. The CDR3 length is 13 residues. V trimming: 6 bases; J trimming: 4 bases; junction bases outside the gene matches: 4. Germline lookup yields CDR1 MNHEY and CDR2 SVGAGI.